This passage covers 31 T cell receptor beta chains from one sample sequenced in a study of control samples from healthy donors and cancer patients (dated by TCRdb to about 2020). Receptors were amplified or captured by the immunoSEQ multiplex PCR assay. TCRdb's version of the immuneACCESS table is confined to in-frame rearrangements and falls short of the full clone set. An unresolved V gene accounts for under half of the shortfall where checked; the remainder is of unknown origin. For this sample the table gives about 120,000 clones, of which more than 70% were detected only once. The ten top clones hold over 2.5% of the sample. Sequencing used blood. These receptors all come from a man aged 55 to 69 in good health.

The chain has TRBV7-2 and TRBJ1-6; D may be TRBD1 (6 bases). Germline V lookup: CDR1 SGHTA, CDR2 FQGNSA. The CDR3 consists of 14 residues. V lost 3 bases, J lost 9 bases, and 12 bases lay in between. The CDR3 nucleotides are TGTGCCAGCAGCTTGGAACAGGGTAGTTCACCCCTCCACTTT. Translated, it gives CASSLEQGSSPLHF.

The chain links TRBV27 to TRBJ1-6, with 12 bases fitting TRBD1. Germline V gives CDR1 MNHEY, CDR2 SMNVEV (reference sequence). The CDR3 contains 16 residues. Trimming cost V 6 bases and J 5 bases; bases outside gene matches: 5. DNA of the CDR3: TGTGCCAGCAGATGGGGACAGGGGGCGAATAATTCACCCCTCCACTTT. Translating gives CASRWGQGANNSPLHF.

This clone was recorded only once. CDR3 loop: CANTKWQNTEAFF. The CDR3 nucleotides are TGTGCCAACACAAAGTGGCAGAACACTGAAGCTTTCTTT. The rearrangement joins TRBV7-9 to TRBJ1-1; D is unresolved. There are 13 residues in the CDR3. Germline V CDR1 and CDR2: SEHNR, FQNEAQ (reference sequence). V lost 10 bases, J lost 1 base, and 13 bases lay in between.

This chain uses TRBV7-7 with TRBJ2-2; no firm D call. The CDR3 is 14 residues long. CDR1 is SSHAT, CDR2 FNYEAQ, per germline (reference sequence). The V gene lost 6 bases and the J gene lost 2 bases, with 10 bases spanning the gap. The CDR3 DNA reads as TGTGCCAGCAGGGTCCTAGACAACACCGGGGAGCTGTTTTTT. Protein sequence: CASRVLDNTGELFF.

The V call is TRBV28, the J call TRBJ2-6; possible D gene TRBD1, 6 bases. The germline CDR1 and CDR2 sequences are MDHEN and SYDVKM. This CDR3 comprises 15 residues. V shed 5 bases and J shed 2 bases, with 10 bases lying between them. CDR3 protein: CASSLPGAGANVLTF. CDR3 bases: TGTGCCAGCAGTCTCCCAGGGGCTGGGGCCAACGTCCTGACTTTC. Variable domain in full (rest from reference TRBV28 and TRBJ2-6): DVKVTQSSRYLVKRTGEKVFLECVQDMDHENMFWYRQDPGLGLRLIYFSYDVKMKEKGDIPEGYSVSREKKERFSLILESASTNQTSMYLCASSLPGAGANVLTFGAGSRLTVL.

J is TRBJ2-5 and V is TRBV5-4, with D maybe TRBD2 (6 bases). In germline, CDR1 is SGHNT, CDR2 YYREEE (reference sequence). This CDR3 region has 16 residues. V shed 0 bases and J shed 0 bases, with 12 bases lying between them. The CDR3 DNA reads as TGTGCCAGCAGCTTGGGTATGGGGAGGAACCAAGAGACCCAGTACTTC. This sequence encodes CASSLGMGRNQETQYF.

This clone was counted between two and nine times. The V and J genes are TRBV28 and TRBJ1-1; 7 bases align to TRBD1. Germline loops: CDR1 MDHEN, CDR2 SYDVKM. The CDR3 loop spans 14 amino acids. Trimming cost V 3 bases and J 0 bases; bases outside gene matches: 1. The CDR3 reads CASSLGQLNTEAFF. CDR3 bases: TGTGCCAGCAGTTTGGGACAGTTGAACACTGAAGCTTTCTTT.

This chain joins TRBV6-5 and TRBJ2-3; D is perhaps TRBD1 or TRBD2 (7 bases each). V shed 0 bases and J shed 5 bases, with 15 bases lying between them. CDR1 and CDR2 (germline): MNHEY, SVGAGI. The CDR3 spans 16 residues. The CDR3: CASSYSRGRGLDTQYF. CDR3 coding DNA: TGTGCCAGCAGTTACTCGAGGGGGAGGGGGCTAGATACGCAGTATTTT.

The rearrangement links TRBV6-5 to TRBJ1-2, with D possibly TRBD1 on 6 matching bases. Looked up from germline, CDR1 is MNHEY and CDR2 is SVGAGI. The CDR3 spans 14 residues. V was clipped by 0 bases and J by 7 bases, with 12 bases between them. DNA for the CDR3: TGTGCCAGCAGTTACTCGGGGGCGGGACGTGGCTACACCTTC. Translated, it gives CASSYSGAGRGYTF.

The chain links TRBV27 to TRBJ1-6; 7 nucleotides match TRBD1. In germline, CDR1 is MNHEY, CDR2 SMNVEV (reference sequence). The length of the CDR3 is 14 residues. V was pared by 9 bases and J by 1 base, with 3 bases of the junction left unmatched. CDR3 amino acids: CASQQGSYNSPLHF. In nucleotides, the CDR3 is TGTGCCAGTCAACAGGGGTCCTATAATTCACCCCTCCACTTT.

V and J are TRBV19 and TRBJ1-2; 8 bases map to TRBD1. Germline CDR1 reads LNHDA; CDR2 reads SQIVND (reference sequence). This CDR3 spans 15 amino acids. The junction had 12 bases not matched to a gene; V was cut back by 7 bases and J by 5 bases. The CDR3: CASTPRQGATYGYTF. The CDR3 coding sequence is TGTGCCAGTACCCCGCGCCAGGGGGCAACGTATGGCTACACCTTC.

The chain combines TRBV18 with TRBJ1-2; 7 bases line up with TRBD1. There are 13 residues in the CDR3. Per germline, CDR1 KGHSH and CDR2 LQKENI. V gave up 6 bases and J gave up 7 bases; unmatched junction bases: 8. The CDR3 DNA sequence: TGTGCCAGCTCCCATGGACAGGAGGGTGGCTACACCTTC. As protein: CASSHGQEGGYTF.

The chain recombines TRBV5-4 with TRBJ1-1, with D maybe TRBD1 (6 bases). The CDR3 runs to 13 residues. Germline CDR1 reads SGHNT; CDR2 reads YYREEE (reference sequence). Trimming took off 4 bases at V and 10 bases at J, with 17 bases between the two ends. The chain's CDR3 is CASSRLTGSRAFF. CDR3 bases: TGTGCCAGCAGCCGCCTCACAGGGAGTAGAGCTTTCTTT.

The V call is TRBV12-3 or TRBV12-4, the J call TRBJ2-2; a weak D match, TRBD2 (6 bases). The germline V and J ends were trimmed by 6 bases and 4 bases, with 9 bases remaining between them. The CDR3 loop spans 13 amino acids. The CDR3: CASRLGSTGELFF. In DNA, the CDR3 is TGTGCCAGCAGGCTCGGGAGCACCGGGGAGCTGTTTTTT.

The chain combines TRBV13 with TRBJ1-6, with D maybe TRBD1 (5 bases). V gave up 4 bases and J gave up 5 bases, with 9 bases separating them. Germline V lookup: CDR1 PRHDT, CDR2 FYEKMQ (reference sequence). The length of the CDR3 is 14 residues. Here the CDR3 reads CASSSGGDNSPLHF. The CDR3, as DNA: TGTGCCAGCAGCTCAGGAGGGGATAATTCACCCCTCCACTTT.

As DNA, the CDR3 is TGTGCCAGTAGTATGCAGGGTAGAACTGAAGCTTTCTTT. As protein: CASSMQGRTEAFF. This chain connects TRBV19 to TRBJ1-1; D is possibly TRBD1 (5 bases). The CDR3 runs to 13 residues. The V end lost 3 bases, the J end lost 5 bases, and 10 bases lay between the germline ends. Germline V CDR1 and CDR2: LNHDA, SQIVND (reference sequence).

This clone was recorded only once. V gene TRBV3-1 (or the pseudogene TRBV3-2) combines with J gene TRBJ1-1; D might be TRBD1 (5 bases). Trimming left V 4 bases short and J 2 bases short, with 8 bases between. The germline CDR1 and CDR2 sequences are LGHDT and YNNKEL (reference sequence). This CDR3 region has 13 residues. The CDR3, as DNA: TGTGCCAGCAGCCGAGGGGATAACACTGAAGCTTTCTTT. Translating it yields CASSRGDNTEAFF.

This clone has more than one count but fewer than ten. The V and J genes are TRBV5-8 and TRBJ1-1; 9 nucleotides line up with TRBD1. The CDR3 sequence is 15 residues long. V lost 3 bases, J lost 4 bases, and 7 bases stayed unmatched. Germline V gene lookup returns CDR1 SGHTS and CDR2 YDEGEE. The CDR3 sequence is CASSWGGQGATEAFF. The CDR3 DNA reads TGTGCCAGCAGCTGGGGGGGACAGGGAGCCACTGAAGCTTTCTTT.

The genes are TRBV12-3 or TRBV12-4 and TRBJ1-2; no reliable D call. The CDR3 loop spans 13 amino acids. Trimming took 1 base from V and 4 from J, leaving 7 bases between them. The CDR3 DNA is TGTGCCAGCAGTTTAGGTTCGGCCTATGGCTACACCTTC. It yields the protein CASSLGSAYGYTF.

The chain couples TRBV28 to TRBJ1-5; a possible D gene is TRBD1 (5 bases). V was pared by 11 bases and J by 2 bases, with 13 bases between. There are 13 residues in the CDR3. In germline, CDR1 is MDHEN, CDR2 SYDVKM. This chain's CDR3 is CAYNGGGNQPQHF. CDR3 DNA sequence: TGTGCCTACAACGGGGGGGGCAATCAGCCCCAGCATTTT.

This chain joins TRBV18 and TRBJ2-7; 8 bases align to TRBD1. This CDR3 region has 13 residues. With V trimmed by 1 base and J by 5 bases, 1 base remained unmatched. Germline CDR1 is KGHSH and CDR2 is LQKENI. This chain's CDR3 is CASSPRRGHEQYF. The DNA of the CDR3 is TGTGCCAGCTCACCACGCAGGGGGCACGAGCAGTACTTC. The variable domain in full, completed from reference TRBV18 and TRBJ2-7, reads NAGVMQNPRHLVRRRGQEARLRCSPMKGHSHVYWYRQLPEEGLKFMVYLQKENIIDESGMPKERFSAEFPKEGPSILRIQQVVRGDSAAYFCASSPRRGHEQYFGPGTRLTVT.

This clone was picked up one time. Additional DNA sequences in this sample encode the identical CDR3. The rearrangement links TRBV24-1 to TRBJ1-2; no definite D call. Germline CDR1 is KGHDR and CDR2 is SFDVKD. V was clipped by 0 bases and J by 5 bases, with 3 bases between them. CDR3 length: 12 amino acids. In nucleotides, the CDR3 is TGTGCCACCAGTGATTTGGGGTATGGCTACACCTTC. Translated, it gives CATSDLGYGYTF.

This chain connects TRBV5-4 to TRBJ2-7, with D uncertain. V lost 4 bases and J lost 7, with 12 bases in between. CDR3 size: 12 residues. The germline V gene has CDR1 SGHNT and CDR2 YYREEE (reference sequence). As DNA, the CDR3 is TGTGCCAGCAGCCAACTAAGCGAGGAGCAGTACTTC. Translated: CASSQLSEEQYF.

V is TRBV4-2 and J is TRBJ1-2; D may be TRBD1 (6 bases). This CDR3 spans 17 amino acids. Trimming took off 0 bases at V and 3 bases at J, with 17 bases between the two ends. Germline assignment: CDR1 LGHNA and CDR2 YNFKEQ. The CDR3 coding sequence is TGTGCCAGCAGCCAAGACAGTCAACAGGGCGCCGACTATGGCTACACCTTC. Its protein product is CASSQDSQQGADYGYTF.

This sequence joins TRBV28 and TRBJ1-4; D remains unclear. This CDR3 is built from 11 residues. Germline V CDR1 and CDR2: MDHEN, SYDVKM. V was cut by 3 bases and J by 8 bases, with 4 bases left in between. This CDR3 is CASSFSEKLFF. CDR3 DNA: TGTGCCAGCAGTTTTTCCGAAAAACTGTTTTTT.

This clone was seen once. The chain combines TRBV7-7 with TRBJ2-1; 14 nucleotides line up with TRBD2. Germline CDR1 is SSHAT and CDR2 is FNYEAQ (reference sequence). The CDR3 is 18 amino acids. With V trimmed by 5 bases and J by 9 bases, 15 bases remained unmatched. This CDR3 reads CASSLGTSGGGGIGEQFF. Here the CDR3 DNA reads TGTGCCAGCAGCCTCGGGACTAGCGGGGGAGGGGGTATTGGTGAGCAGTTCTTC.

The chain recombines TRBV7-2 with TRBJ1-2, with TRBD1 as a possible D gene (6 bases). CDR3 length: 13 amino acids. CDR1 is SGHTA, CDR2 FQGNSA, per germline. With 3 bases removed from V and 3 bases from J, the gap between germline ends came to 8 bases. The CDR3 DNA reads as TGTGCCAGCAGCTTCAGGACAGACTATGGCTACACCTTC. Translated, it gives CASSFRTDYGYTF.

This rearrangement joins TRBV28 to TRBJ2-7; the match to TRBD1 covers 9 bases. The CDR3 is made up of 16 amino acids. Unmatched junction bases numbered 11, after V lost 6 bases and J lost 2 bases. Germline assignment: CDR1 MDHEN and CDR2 SYDVKM. CDR3 bases: TGTGCCAGCAGCCGAATCGACAGGGGGGCCACCTACGAGCAGTACTTC. Residues: CASSRIDRGATYEQYF.

V gene TRBV28 combines with J gene TRBJ2-6, with 9 positions matching TRBD1. Per germline, CDR1 MDHEN and CDR2 SYDVKM. V gave up 5 bases and J gave up 2 bases; unmatched junction bases: 4. The length of the CDR3 is 16 residues. CDR3 in amino acids: CASSTGGAPGANVLTF. The DNA of the CDR3 is TGTGCCAGCAGTACAGGGGGCGCCCCTGGGGCCAACGTCCTGACTTTC.

The chain recombines TRBV3-1 (or the pseudogene TRBV3-2) with TRBJ2-7; D unclear. The CDR3 has 12 amino acids. Germline V gene sequence: CDR1 LGHDT, CDR2 YNNKEL (reference sequence). V was cut by 0 bases and J by 3 bases, with 3 bases left in between. Written as DNA, the CDR3 is TGTGCCAGCAGCCAAGATGGCTACGAGCAGTACTTC. This sequence encodes CASSQDGYEQYF.

The V and J genes are TRBV24-1 and TRBJ2-7; D unclear. The CDR3 has 12 amino acids. Looked up from germline, CDR1 is KGHDR and CDR2 is SFDVKD. V gave up 7 bases and J gave up 0 bases, with 6 bases separating them. CDR3 amino acids: CATSGGSYEQYF. The CDR3 DNA follows: TGTGCCACCAGCGGCGGCTCCTACGAGCAGTACTTC.